These T cell receptor beta chains were read from a single sample in a study of blood T cells in healthy people across ages. TCRdb recomputed calls from the 5' RACE reads with MiXCR, one row per CDR3 protein. The table has 1.5 million or so distinct CDR3 sequences, around two fifths seen once. Input material: blood. The receptors were sampled from a woman aged 18-29 years in good health. CDR3s include the opening cysteine and the closing phenylalanine or tryptophan.

J gene	V gene	CDR3 protein
TRBJ1-4	TRBV29-1	CSVEGIGGGTNEKLFF
TRBJ2-5	TRBV6-5	CASSYSFPGGAREQYF
TRBJ2-1	TRBV4-1	CASSRTTMAYNEQFF
TRBJ1-2	TRBV7-9	CASSPTGARFNYGYTF
TRBJ1-1	TRBV29-1	CSVYNGGISSHTEAFF
TRBJ2-5	TRBV3-1	CASSHRMTGLGETQYF
TRBJ2-3	TRBV7-9	CASRPVATDTQYF
TRBJ2-5	TRBV5-1	CASSWPLAEKGETQYF
TRBJ2-7	TRBV13	CASSPTPGTSSYEQYF
TRBJ1-5	TRBV28	CASTPERGSNQPQHF
TRBJ2-1	TRBV20-1	CSASKVSGGRNEQFF
TRBJ1-5	TRBV28	CASSPTGGPTQHF
TRBJ2-7	TRBV28	CASSLSSGAGHEQYF
TRBJ2-7	TRBV5-1	CASSLGDVDYEQYF
TRBJ1-1	TRBV27	CASSADRGRFTEAFF
TRBJ2-1	TRBV7-2	CASSMALAGRRNEQFF
TRBJ2-1	TRBV5-1	CASSQLSGSYNEQFF
TRBJ2-4	TRBV2	CASSEQGGPMYF
TRBJ2-1	TRBV6-1	CASRKDRDLNNEQFF
TRBJ2-7	TRBV29-1	CSVASGGYEQYF
TRBJ2-6	TRBV7-3	CASSDTGGIRDSGANVLTF
TRBJ1-2	TRBV11-2	CASAIEGQVHTF
TRBJ2-5	TRBV7-9	CASSPVWREYQETQYF
TRBJ1-1	TRBV27	CASSAGLWNTEAFF
TRBJ2-5	TRBV3-1	CASSMINSGEETQYF
TRBJ1-1	TRBV7-9	CASSSLRDGDTEAFF
TRBJ1-2	TRBV6-6	CASSWGQTNCGYTF
TRBJ2-7	TRBV4-2	CASSQDLAGGLDEQYF
TRBJ2-5	TRBV30	CAWTGLAQETQYF
TRBJ2-1	TRBV4-1	CASSQYSTEGNEQFF
TRBJ1-2	TRBV10-3	CAISDPGQGAYGYTF
TRBJ1-2	TRBV20-1	CSARDNGGGYTF
TRBJ2-2	TRBV5-1	CATGTSNTGELFF
TRBJ2-5	TRBV6-5	CASSYSRGQLRGEQYF
TRBJ1-6	TRBV6-6	CASKFGTVPPLHF
NA	TRBV20-1	CSAGAAGRQYEQYF
TRBJ2-7	TRBV4-2	CASSQDSGSHFLYEQYF